This record concerns one TCR beta chain sequence. This clonotype has at least ten counts. Its binding antigen is unknown. No base quality information exists; no much larger clone differs at one position. Relative to germline, V is 3 bases shorter and J is 5 bases shorter, with 13 bases between their ends. CDR1 LGHDT and CDR2 YNNKEL were looked up in the germline V gene (reference sequence). The CDR3 runs 14 amino acids, cysteine and phenylalanine included. The only DNA kept is the CDR3, 42 bases in frame from the first base. The data originate from a study of neurological immune-mediated disorders (dated by TCRdb to between 2018 and 2021). Turning to the overall study: Peripheral blood TCR-beta repertoires from patients with HTLV-I-associated myelopathy (HAM/TSP), patients with multiple sclerosis, and healthy controls were compared in the study using UMI-based sequencing. Longitudinal samples, technical triplicates and paired sorted CD4+ and CD8+ T-cell subsets, alongside PBMC samples, were included among the 106 TCR-beta libraries. The cohort included about 70 subjects: roughly 14 with HAM/TSP, some 34 with multiple sclerosis, and about 20 healthy controls. Longitudinal HAM/TSP and healthy donors had 3 time-points each (3-40 month intervals). Summary of the overall study and its limitations: No identical CDR3 amino acid sequences were shared among expanded clones across subjects, suggesting private TCR-beta repertoires in all groups. The highest TCR clonal expansion was observed in HAM/TSP patients, whereas the lowest was observed in MS patients, even when compared with healthy controls.

cDNA synthesis used template-switch 5'RACE with a primer carrying a 10-nucleotide random unique molecular identifier tagging each TCR transcript. Over 180 million TCR-beta sequences, covering 15-18 subjects, were produced in each sequencing run. The RNeasy kit was used to extract total RNA. The KAPA Real-time Library Amplification kit was used to amplify TCR-beta VDJ regions with primers for the TCR constant region and the 5'RACE anchor. A first PCR added sample indexes and Illumina adaptors, after which a second PCR increased the library yield. The roughly 650 bp TCR product was size-selected on a 2% E-gel SizeSelection system after Ampure bead purification. Before pooling, libraries had their quality checked on a Bioanalyzer, their concentration measured with Qubit, and their quantity determined with the Kapa Library Quantification kit. Libraries were sequenced paired-end 2 x 150 bp on an Illumina HiSeq 2500. To increase sequence diversity, about 25-31% phiX was spiked into each library pool. Concerning the study's data processing: Quality-filtered reads were processed with the UMI-based MiGEC pipeline, and over 90% of raw TCR sequences were removed by the MiGEC pipeline during error correction. IMGT germline references were used for aligning VDJ genes, and each clonotype was defined as a unique CDR3 amino acid sequence together with its V-J genes. Clonal expansion, Shannon diversity, and CDR3 relatedness (CalcPairwiseDistances, ClusterSamples) were evaluated with VDJtools, and phylogenetic trees were built with CLCbio workbench. Using coefficient-of-variation modelling across technical triplicates, the study counted a clone as expanded if it had at least 8 unique UMIs. TCRdb trimmed public reads at Q25 via fastp, called clones via MiXCR and kept in-frame beta chains. Entries are consolidated by CDR3 protein sequence, retaining the most common genes and DNA. The V and J calls follow TCRdb's processing rather than the paper's. In all, the sample holds more than 55,000 distinct CDR3 sequences, and less than 10% of those were seen once. The ten biggest clones cover 12% of the sample.

The time point label on this specimen signifies: longitudinal time-point 2. The healthy controls were volunteers from blood banks in Maryland, USA. For unsorted PBMC libraries, 2 million PBMCs were used after storage in RNAlater at -80 degrees C until RNA extraction. Peripheral blood was subjected to Ficoll-Hypaque density gradient centrifugation to isolate PBMCs, which were then cryopreserved in liquid nitrogen. The sequenced material came from PBMCs. The V gene is TRBV3-1 and the J gene is TRBJ1-1; perhaps TRBD1 is the D gene, with 6 bases matching. This TCR was sampled from a man younger than 45 in good health. This receptor carries the CDR3 CASSHLGGKTEAFF. The nucleotide sequence reads as follows: TGTGCCAGCAGCCACCTAGGGGGGAAAACTGAAGCTTTCTTT.